This TCR beta chain stems from a study of T cell repertoires in cytomegalovirus infection (dated by TCRdb to about 2019). About the full investigation: Because public TCR beta signatures pointed to carriage of CMV infection together with the matching HLA type, the HLA type of each donor mattered for the analysis.

Reading the germline V gene gives CDR1 SGHTA and CDR2 FQGNSA. The CDR3 goes from the cysteine to the phenylalanine over 13 residues. Just CDR3 DNA is preserved here, 39 bases in frame from base 1. V gives up 3 bases and J gives up 3 bases, and the segment between their germline ends measures 8 bases. Summary of the overall study and its limitations: In both this cohort and an independent cohort of several hundred donors, the cumulative frequency of public TCR beta family members distinguished carriers of CMV infection plus the relevant HLA type. The ex vivo response was dominated by HLA-C-restricted CMV-specific TCR beta clonotypes, and the single most frequent clonotype in two of eight donors was supplied by these HLA-C-restricted clonotypes.

Instrument used: Illumina HiSeq 1500. Starting from the raw public reads, TCRdb applied fastp trimming at Q25, assembled clones with MiXCR and retained in-frame beta chains. When rows share a CDR3 protein, they turn into one entry using the most common DNA and genes. This sample gives about 530,000 distinct CDR3 sequences in total; around a quarter of them show up just once. The top ten hold less than 15% of the sample. Comments on this clonotype: Its antigen specificity is not known. It has no much larger one-base neighbor in the sample; base qualities were not kept.

The origin of this receptor is a human donor in good health (CMV status not recorded). Some clones in this sample may be carry-over from other donors' samples. The sample consisted of PBMCs. The sequence is built from TRBV7-2 and TRBJ1-1; confidence is insufficient to name the D gene. CDR3 loop: CASSFWADTEAFF. The nucleotide sequence reads TGTGCCAGCAGCTTTTGGGCGGACACTGAAGCTTTCTTT.